This TCR beta chain derives from a study of cytomegalovirus exposure and HLA in healthy donors. 13 Jbeta primers and 60 Vbeta primers were used for the PCR. Sequencing used immunoSEQ multiplex PCR; TCRdb keeps in-frame clones, though not all of them. The sample includes tens of thousands of clones. General observations from the study: TCR beta chain V- and J-gene trimming was linked, in a later analysis, to a missense variant in DCLRE1C.

Note on this clone: The antigen is not known.

The study sampled nominally healthy donors, though unrecorded immune exposures were likely. Per germline, CDR1 SGDLS and CDR2 YYNGEE. The ends were cut back, 4 bases at V and 10 bases at J, with 14 bases in the middle. CDR3 length: 12 amino acids. What was sequenced was PBMCs. The J gene is TRBJ1-1, the V gene TRBV9; D is perhaps TRBD1 (6 bases). This TCR was sampled from a man aged 60 to 75 in good health and CMV-seropositive. The CDR3 loop reads CASSTLRGGAFF. The DNA for the CDR3 is TGTGCCAGCAGCACCCTCAGGGGTGGAGCTTTCTTT.